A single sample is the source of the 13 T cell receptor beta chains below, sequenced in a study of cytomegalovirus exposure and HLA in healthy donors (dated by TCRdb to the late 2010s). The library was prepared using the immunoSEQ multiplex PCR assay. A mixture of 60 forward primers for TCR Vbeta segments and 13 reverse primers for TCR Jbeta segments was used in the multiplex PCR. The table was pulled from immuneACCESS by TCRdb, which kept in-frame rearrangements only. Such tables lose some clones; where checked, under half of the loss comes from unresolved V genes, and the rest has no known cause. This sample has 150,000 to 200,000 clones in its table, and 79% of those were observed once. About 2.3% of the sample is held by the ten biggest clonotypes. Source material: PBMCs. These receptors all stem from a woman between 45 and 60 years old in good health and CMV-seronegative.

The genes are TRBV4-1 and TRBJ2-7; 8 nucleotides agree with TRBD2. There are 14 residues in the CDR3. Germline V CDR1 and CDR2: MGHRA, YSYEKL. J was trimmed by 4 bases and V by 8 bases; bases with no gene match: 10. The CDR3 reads CASGRAGERYEQYF. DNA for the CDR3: TGCGCCAGCGGGCGAGCGGGAGAAAGATACGAGCAGTACTTC.

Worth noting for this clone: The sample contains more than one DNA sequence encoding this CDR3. DNA of the CDR3: TGTGCCAGCAGCACTATTTCTGGGACAGCGAACACCGGGGAGCTGTTTTTT. Translating it yields CASSTISGTANTGELFF. The chain is built from TRBV9 and TRBJ2-2, with TRBD1 identical over 7 bases. CDR1 is SGDLS and CDR2 is YYNGEE in the germline V gene. The CDR3 is made up of 17 amino acids. V shed 4 bases and J 0 bases; nucleotides not matched to a gene: 9.

CDR3 DNA sequence: TGCAGCGTTGTCACAGGGGCCGGGGGGGAGCTGTTTTTT. As protein: CSVVTGAGGELFF. The chain combines TRBV29-1 with TRBJ2-2; 7 bases are shared with TRBD1. The CDR3 covers 13 residues. From germline, CDR1 is SQVTM and CDR2 ANQGSEA. Trimming took 4 bases from V and 8 from J; bases not matched to a gene: 7.

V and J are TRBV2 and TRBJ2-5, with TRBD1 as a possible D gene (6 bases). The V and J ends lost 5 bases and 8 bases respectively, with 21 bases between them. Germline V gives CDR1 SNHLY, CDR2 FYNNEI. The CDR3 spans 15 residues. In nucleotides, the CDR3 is TGTGCCAGCAGTAAATCCGGGACATCTCGCTATACCCAGTACTTC. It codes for CASSKSGTSRYTQYF.

The DNA for the CDR3 is TGCGCCAGCAGCCCGCGGGAGGGCCTGAATGAGCAGTTCTTC. Encoded protein: CASSPREGLNEQFF. The rearrangement links TRBV5-1 to TRBJ2-1; 9 bases are shared with TRBD2. The CDR3 runs 14 residues. V lost 4 bases and J lost 7; bases outside the gene matches: 6. Germline CDR1 and CDR2: SGHRS and YFSETQ.

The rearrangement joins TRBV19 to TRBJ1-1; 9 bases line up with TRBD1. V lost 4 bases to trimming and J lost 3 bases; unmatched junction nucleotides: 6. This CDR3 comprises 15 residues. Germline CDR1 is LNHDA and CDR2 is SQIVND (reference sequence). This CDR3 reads CASSTAGTGYTEAFF. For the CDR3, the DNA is TGTGCCAGTAGTACCGCCGGGACAGGGTACACTGAAGCTTTCTTT. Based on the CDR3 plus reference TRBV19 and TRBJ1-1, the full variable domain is DGGITQSPKYLFRKEGQNVTLSCEQNLNHDAMYWYRQDPGQGLRLIYYSQIVNDFQKGDIAEGYSVSREKKESFPLTVTSAQKNPTAFYLCASSTAGTGYTEAFFGQGTRLTVV.

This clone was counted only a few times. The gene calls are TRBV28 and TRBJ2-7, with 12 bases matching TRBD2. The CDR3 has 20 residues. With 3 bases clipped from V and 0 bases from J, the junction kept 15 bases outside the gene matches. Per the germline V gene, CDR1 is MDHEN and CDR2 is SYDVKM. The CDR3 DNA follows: TGTGCCAGCAGTTTTGAAGGGGTGGGACTAGCGGGCGGAAGCTCCTACGAGCAGTACTTC. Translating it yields CASSFEGVGLAGGSSYEQYF.

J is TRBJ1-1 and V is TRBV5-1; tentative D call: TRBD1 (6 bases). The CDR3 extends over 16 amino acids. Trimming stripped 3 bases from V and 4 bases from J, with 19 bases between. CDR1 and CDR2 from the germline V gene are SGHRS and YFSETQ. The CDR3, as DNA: TGCGCCAGCAGCTCGCAACAGGGAGGGGTAGGCACTGAAGCTTTCTTT. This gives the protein CASSSQQGGVGTEAFF.

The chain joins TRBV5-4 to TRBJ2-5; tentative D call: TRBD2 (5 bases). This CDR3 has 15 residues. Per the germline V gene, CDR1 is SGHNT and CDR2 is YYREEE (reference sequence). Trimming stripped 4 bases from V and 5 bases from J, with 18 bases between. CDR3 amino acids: CASSPELGSGETQYF. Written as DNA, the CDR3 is TGTGCCAGCAGCCCGGAATTAGGGTCGGGGGAGACCCAGTACTTC. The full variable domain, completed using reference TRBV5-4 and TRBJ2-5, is ETGVTQSPTHLIKTRGQQVTLRCSSQSGHNTVSWYQQALGQGPQFIFQYYREEENGRGNFPPRFSGLQFPNYSSELNVNALELDDSALYLCASSPELGSGETQYFGPGTRLLVL.

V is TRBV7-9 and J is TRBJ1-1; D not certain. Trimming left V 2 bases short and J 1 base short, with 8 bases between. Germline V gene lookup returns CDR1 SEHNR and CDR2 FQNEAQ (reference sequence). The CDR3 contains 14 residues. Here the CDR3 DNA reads TGTGCCAGCAGCTTACAGGCGCGGAACACTGAAGCTTTCTTT. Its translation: CASSLQARNTEAFF.

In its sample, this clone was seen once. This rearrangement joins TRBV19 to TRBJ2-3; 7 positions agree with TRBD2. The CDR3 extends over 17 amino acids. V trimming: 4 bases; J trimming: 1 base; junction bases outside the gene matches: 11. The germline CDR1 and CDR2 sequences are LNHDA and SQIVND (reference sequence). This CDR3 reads CASSKGAWGGGTDTQYF. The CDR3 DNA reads TGTGCCAGTAGTAAAGGGGCATGGGGGGGTGGCACAGATACGCAGTATTTT.

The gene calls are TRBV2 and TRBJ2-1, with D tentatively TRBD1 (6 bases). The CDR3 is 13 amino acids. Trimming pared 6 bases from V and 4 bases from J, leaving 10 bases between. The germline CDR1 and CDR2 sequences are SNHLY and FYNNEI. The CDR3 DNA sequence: TGTGCCAGCAGCGGGACAACATACAATGAGCAGTTCTTC. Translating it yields CASSGTTYNEQFF.

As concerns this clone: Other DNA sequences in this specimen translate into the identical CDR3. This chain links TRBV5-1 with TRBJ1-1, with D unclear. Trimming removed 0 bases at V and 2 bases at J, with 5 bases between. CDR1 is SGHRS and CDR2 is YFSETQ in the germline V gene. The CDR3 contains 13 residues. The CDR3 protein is CASSLAVNTEAFF. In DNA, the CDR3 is TGCGCCAGCAGCTTGGCGGTAAACACTGAAGCTTTCTTT.